What follows are 4 T cell receptor beta chains derived from one specimen sequenced in a study of T cells in Graves' hyperthyroidism and ophthalmopathy. Template material for amplifying TCR beta CDR3 regions consisted of RNA transcripts. In the first-round RT-PCR of the TCR CDR3, the HTBI primer set was used. TCRdb ran MiXCR on the multiplex PCR reads and lists one entry per CDR3 protein. The sample includes about 520,000 distinct CDR3 sequences, less than 25% seen only once; the top ten take 11%. Material: blood. Source of these receptors: a woman aged 25 to 39 with Graves' ophthalmopathy.

This clonotype has at least ten counts. V gene TRBV28 combines with J gene TRBJ1-2, with TRBD1 matching 8 bases. Germline CDR1 reads MDHEN; CDR2 reads SYDVKM. The CDR3 consists of 13 residues. V gave up 11 bases and J gave up 6 bases; unmatched junction bases: 11. CDR3 bases: TGTGCCGCCAGAGACAGGGGAAGGAATGGCTACACCTTC. It encodes CAARDRGRNGYTF.

J is TRBJ1-1 and V is TRBV5-4; TRBD1 might be the D (5 bases). Germline lookup yields CDR1 SGHNT and CDR2 YYREEE (reference sequence). This CDR3 region has 16 residues. The V gene lost 0 bases and the J gene lost 0 bases, with 12 bases spanning the gap. For the CDR3, the DNA is TGTGCCAGCAGCTTGGAAGACAGCGAAATGAACACTGAAGCTTTCTTT. Translating it yields CASSLEDSEMNTEAFF.

This clonotype was seen more than once but under ten times. The chain carries TRBV19 and TRBJ1-5; tentatively, D is TRBD1 (5 bases). The CDR3 is made up of 14 amino acids. The V gene lost 2 bases and the J gene lost 1 base, with 6 bases spanning the gap. From germline, CDR1 is LNHDA and CDR2 SQIVND (reference sequence). DNA of the CDR3: TGTGCCAGTAGTATAAGACAGAGCAATCAGCCCCAGCATTTT. It is translated as CASSIRQSNQPQHF.

This clonotype was picked up many times. This chain's CDR3 is CASSMLGTGGSGNTIYF. CDR3 nucleotide sequence: TGTGCCAGCAGTATGTTAGGGACAGGGGGGTCTGGAAACACCATATATTTT. This chain joins TRBV6-4 and TRBJ1-3; TRBD1 matches 11 bases. Per the germline V gene, CDR1 is MRHNA and CDR2 is SNTAGT. After removal of 5 bases from V and 1 base from J, the junction contained 7 bases not matched to a gene. This CDR3 has 17 amino acids.